The 29 T cell receptor beta chains reported below all come from one sample, sequenced in a study of T cell responses to AZD1222 COVID-19 vaccine (dated by TCRdb to the early 2020s). Libraries came from the immunoSEQ multiplex PCR assay. Held by TCRdb, this immuneACCESS table contains in-frame sequences only and omits some clones. Under half of the omission traces to an unresolved V gene where checked; the cause of the rest is unknown. The sample yields under 150,000 clones; about 89% were counted once. The top ten clones comprise around a quarter of the sample. The sample's time point label is to be understood as: baseline before first vaccination. This specimen consisted of peripheral blood, obtained on day 0 of AZD1222 vaccination. Receptors originate from an adult in good health.

The gene calls are TRBV19 and TRBJ2-7, with D possibly TRBD1 on 6 matching bases. Germline V gives CDR1 LNHDA, CDR2 SQIVND (reference sequence). V shed 4 bases and J shed 6 bases, with 19 bases lying between them. This CDR3 has 15 residues. CDR3 in amino acids: CASSNTGTTTSEQYF. CDR3 sequence (DNA): TGTGCCAGTAGTAACACCGGGACAACCACAAGCGAGCAGTACTTC.

The chain employs TRBV27 and TRBJ1-3; no firm D call. V lost 5 bases and J lost 4, with 18 bases in between. From germline, CDR1 is MNHEY and CDR2 SMNVEV (reference sequence). The CDR3 contains 16 residues. The CDR3 loop reads CASSGGGRARGNTIYF. The CDR3, as DNA: TGTGCCAGCAGTGGCGGAGGGCGCGCCAGGGGAAACACCATATATTTT.

The chain is built from TRBV11-1 and TRBJ2-2; D might be TRBD1 or TRBD2, each matching 5 bases. Looked up from germline, CDR1 is SGHAT and CDR2 is FQDESV (reference sequence). With 3 bases removed from V and 0 bases from J, the gap between germline ends came to 11 bases. This CDR3 region has 16 residues. CDR3 protein: CASSLGVDTNTGELFF. CDR3 bases: TGTGCCAGCAGCTTGGGGGTTGATACGAACACCGGGGAGCTGTTTTTT.

The chain employs TRBV19 and TRBJ2-7; a weak D match, TRBD1 (5 bases). Germline CDR1 LNHDA, CDR2 SQIVND (reference sequence). Trimming removed 3 bases at V and 6 bases at J, with 9 bases between. This CDR3 region has 12 residues. The CDR3: CASSMTDAEQYF. In DNA, the CDR3 is TGTGCCAGTAGTATGACAGACGCCGAGCAGTACTTC.

This clone was seen once. This chain links TRBV5-6 with TRBJ2-7, with 9 bases fitting TRBD1. Germline CDR1 and CDR2: SGHDT and YYEEEE. CDR3 length equals 16 residues. Germline trimming cut 3 bases from V and 0 bases from J; bases unmatched to any gene: 7. CDR3 sequence (DNA): TGTGCCAGCAGCTGGGGACAGGGCCCGAGCTCCTACGAGCAGTACTTC. This codes for CASSWGQGPSSYEQYF.

This rearrangement joins TRBV5-1 to TRBJ2-6; D remains ambiguous. Germline lookup yields CDR1 SGHRS and CDR2 YFSETQ. V lost 4 bases to trimming and J lost 0 bases, with 8 bases between them. The CDR3 has 15 residues. CDR3 DNA sequence: TGCGCCAGCAGCAACGGAGACTCTGGGGCCAACGTCCTGACTTTC. Translating gives CASSNGDSGANVLTF.

The chain is built from TRBV6-5 and TRBJ2-1; TRBD2 aligns across 12 bases. The CDR3 sequence is 15 residues long. Germline V lookup: CDR1 MNHEY, CDR2 SVGAGI. The ends lost 4 bases at V and 5 bases at J; junction bases unmatched: 3. The CDR3 region has the DNA TGTGCCAGCAGTTTGCGGACTAGCGGGGACAATGAGCAGTTCTTC. Translation: CASSLRTSGDNEQFF.

This clone is a singleton in its sample. The rearrangement links TRBV4-2 to TRBJ1-2; no definite D call. Between the trimmed V and J ends, which lost 0 bases and 4 bases, there was a span of 9 bases. Germline CDR1 is LGHNA and CDR2 is YNFKEQ. This CDR3 region has 14 residues. CDR3 amino acids: CASSQDMDGYGYTF. Written as DNA, the CDR3 is TGTGCCAGCAGCCAAGATATGGACGGCTATGGCTACACCTTC.

J is TRBJ2-1 and V is TRBV5-1; no definite D call. Germline V lookup: CDR1 SGHRS, CDR2 YFSETQ. V was clipped by 7 bases and J by 5 bases, with 13 bases between them. CDR3 length: 13 amino acids. The CDR3 is CASAPRVDNEQFF. The CDR3 bases are TGCGCCAGCGCCCCAAGGGTTGACAATGAGCAGTTCTTC.

This clone was seen a few times. This chain links TRBV7-9 with TRBJ1-2; D unclear. Trimming left V 2 bases short and J 10 bases short, with 8 bases between. The CDR3 extends over 11 amino acids. Per the germline V gene, CDR1 is SEHNR and CDR2 is FQNEAQ (reference sequence). CDR3 protein: CASSLTPDYTF. Here the CDR3 DNA reads TGTGCCAGCAGCTTAACTCCTGACTACACCTTC.

The chain links TRBV19 to TRBJ1-6, with 10 positions matching TRBD1. CDR3 length: 16 residues. Germline trimming cut 6 bases from V and 8 bases from J; bases unmatched to any gene: 10. Germline V gene sequence: CDR1 LNHDA, CDR2 SQIVND (reference sequence). In DNA form, the CDR3 reads TGTGCCAGTAGCCCTAGACTCGGGACAGGGGATTCACCCCTCCACTTT. Its translation is CASSPRLGTGDSPLHF. Based on the CDR3 plus reference TRBV19 and TRBJ1-6, the full variable domain is DGGITQSPKYLFRKEGQNVTLSCEQNLNHDAMYWYRQDPGQGLRLIYYSQIVNDFQKGDIAEGYSVSREKKESFPLTVTSAQKNPTAFYLCASSPRLGTGDSPLHFGNGTRLTVT.

This clone turned up a few times. The chain links TRBV29-1 to TRBJ1-2, with D perhaps TRBD1 (5 bases). Germline CDR1 is SQVTM and CDR2 is ANQGSEA. The CDR3 totals 12 residues. Trimming took off 6 bases at V and 0 bases at J, with 8 bases between the two ends. CDR3 coding DNA: TGCAGCGTGGGGGGGTCTAACTATGGCTACACCTTC. Amino acid sequence: CSVGGSNYGYTF.

The CDR3 is CASSLGTWDTEAFF. In DNA form, the CDR3 reads TGTGCCAGCAGCCTAGGAACCTGGGACACTGAAGCTTTCTTT. V usage is TRBV7-9 and J usage is TRBJ1-1; D is undetermined. V lost 5 bases and J 3 bases, leaving 13 bases between the germline ends. CDR1 and CDR2 from the germline V gene are SEHNR and FQNEAQ (reference sequence). The CDR3 covers 14 residues.

The V gene is TRBV6-5, the J gene TRBJ1-6; D call uncertain. The CDR3 extends over 14 amino acids. V was shortened by 5 bases and J by 4 bases, with 9 bases between the two germline ends. CDR1 is MNHEY and CDR2 is SVGAGI in the germline V gene. CDR3 DNA: TGTGCCAGCAGTCTTGAGGAGTATAATTCACCCCTCCACTTT. Residues: CASSLEEYNSPLHF.

This chain joins TRBV12-3 or TRBV12-4 and TRBJ1-5; 7 nucleotides match TRBD1. Unmatched junction bases numbered 7, after V lost 7 bases and J lost 7 bases. The CDR3 length is 13 residues. The CDR3 protein is CASTRTGAQPQHF. The CDR3 nucleotides are TGTGCCAGCACCAGAACAGGGGCCCAGCCCCAGCATTTT.

This chain uses TRBV3-1 (or the pseudogene TRBV3-2) with TRBJ2-2; D is unresolved. Trimming took off 3 bases at V and 9 bases at J, with 17 bases between the two ends. This CDR3 is built from 15 residues. Germline assignment: CDR1 LGHDT and CDR2 YNNKEL (reference sequence). Here the CDR3 reads CASSHRGREVRELFF. In nucleotides, the CDR3 is TGTGCCAGCAGCCATCGCGGAAGGGAAGTCCGGGAGCTGTTTTTT.

This clone was picked up a small number of times. V and J are TRBV9 and TRBJ1-1; 11 nucleotides agree with TRBD1. CDR1 is SGDLS, CDR2 YYNGEE, per germline. This CDR3 contains 16 residues. The V gene end was trimmed by 4 bases and the J gene end by 4 bases; junction bases not matched to a gene: 9. The DNA of the CDR3 is TGTGCCAGCAGCTCGGGACAGGGGGGGATAAGCACTGAAGCTTTCTTT. Protein product: CASSSGQGGISTEAFF.

This clone has just one count. V gene TRBV6-2 or TRBV6-3 combines with J gene TRBJ1-6, with TRBD1 identical over 10 bases. The trim removed 6 bases at V and 10 bases at J, leaving 12 bases unmatched. The CDR3 extends over 16 amino acids. Germline V gives CDR1 MNHEY, CDR2 SVGEGT. The CDR3 DNA reads as TGTGCCAGCAGCTCCCCCGGACAGGGGGTCGGCTCACCCCTCCACTTT. It translates to CASSSPGQGVGSPLHF.

The chain links TRBV6-5 to TRBJ2-2, with 7 bases aligning to TRBD2. V gave up 8 bases and J gave up 0 bases; unmatched junction bases: 6. This CDR3 is built from 15 residues. Per the germline V gene, CDR1 is MNHEY and CDR2 is SVGAGI. The CDR3 DNA reads TGTGCCAGCCTCCCACTAGCGACGAACACCGGGGAGCTGTTTTTT. Protein product: CASLPLATNTGELFF.

The chain has TRBV18 and TRBJ2-6; the D gene is possibly TRBD2 (5 bases). The CDR3 is 15 amino acids. V shed 5 bases and J shed 0 bases, with 8 bases lying between them. The V gene's germline CDR1 is KGHSH and CDR2 LQKENI. Here the CDR3 reads CASSIASSGANVLTF. The CDR3 coding sequence is TGTGCCAGCTCAATAGCGAGCTCTGGGGCCAACGTCCTGACTTTC.

This sequence joins TRBV19 and TRBJ2-1; 7 bases match TRBD2. The CDR3 contains 15 residues. V trimming: 3 bases; J trimming: 3 bases; junction bases outside the gene matches: 5. Germline V gene data show CDR1 as LNHDA and CDR2 as SQIVND (reference sequence). CDR3 region: CASSIGLADYNEQFF. The DNA of the CDR3 is TGTGCCAGTAGTATCGGTCTAGCGGACTACAATGAGCAGTTCTTC. Filled out from reference TRBV19 and TRBJ2-1, the complete variable domain reads DGGITQSPKYLFRKEGQNVTLSCEQNLNHDAMYWYRQDPGQGLRLIYYSQIVNDFQKGDIAEGYSVSREKKESFPLTVTSAQKNPTAFYLCASSIGLADYNEQFFGPGTRLTVL.

DNA for the CDR3: TGCGCCAGCAGTCTGCCTGGGGAGCTGTTTTTT. Residues: CASSLPGELFF. This rearrangement joins TRBV23-1 to TRBJ2-2; no reliable D call. TRBV23-1 is noted as an ORF with a role that remains uncertain. The length of the CDR3 is 11 residues. Trimming took off 4 bases at V and 8 bases at J, with 5 bases between the two ends.

V and J are TRBV18 and TRBJ2-7; possible D gene TRBD1, 6 bases. Germline loops: CDR1 KGHSH, CDR2 LQKENI. V was trimmed by 2 bases and J by 6 bases, leaving 17 bases between them. The CDR3 length is 15 residues. CDR3 amino acids: CASSPTQGSSAEQYF. The CDR3 DNA sequence: TGTGCCAGCTCACCAACACAGGGTTCTTCAGCCGAGCAGTACTTC.

The chain employs TRBV5-6 and TRBJ2-5; D remains ambiguous. V dropped 3 bases and J dropped 4 bases, with 10 bases sitting between them. Germline CDR1 SGHDT, CDR2 YYEEEE. This CDR3 is built from 13 residues. The CDR3: CASSYAQRETQYF. In nucleotides, the CDR3 is TGTGCCAGCAGCTATGCCCAGCGAGAGACCCAGTACTTC.

The J gene is TRBJ1-2, the V gene TRBV7-2; 7 nucleotides match TRBD1. CDR3 size: 13 residues. Germline values: CDR1 SGHTA, CDR2 FQGNSA. Germline trimming cut 5 bases from V and 4 bases from J; bases unmatched to any gene: 4. The CDR3 region is CASSQGQLYGYTF. The CDR3, as DNA: TGTGCCAGCAGCCAGGGACAGCTCTATGGCTACACCTTC.

This chain joins TRBV7-9 and TRBJ1-1; D gene ambiguous. Trimming removed 5 bases from V and 1 base from J, with 26 bases in between. This CDR3 is built from 19 residues. Germline V gives CDR1 SEHNR, CDR2 FQNEAQ (reference sequence). The CDR3 loop reads CASSPSRPGMGSGNTEAFF. CDR3 nucleotide sequence: TGTGCCAGCAGCCCCAGTAGGCCGGGTATGGGGTCAGGGAACACTGAAGCTTTCTTT.

The rearrangement joins TRBV28 to TRBJ1-4; D is unresolved. V was trimmed by 3 bases and J by 0 bases, leaving 8 bases between them. This CDR3 has 15 amino acids. Per germline, CDR1 MDHEN and CDR2 SYDVKM. The CDR3 loop is CASSFFSSTNEKLFF. CDR3 DNA: TGTGCCAGCAGTTTTTTCTCTTCAACTAATGAAAAACTGTTTTTT.

V gene TRBV6-5 combines with J gene TRBJ1-6; TRBD1 agrees at 7 bases. Losses at the gene ends were 5 bases for V and 6 bases for J; bases not matched to a gene: 4. CDR1 and CDR2 (germline): MNHEY, SVGAGI. The CDR3 covers 14 residues. CDR3 sequence reads: CASSTGDGNSPLHF. The CDR3 bases are TGTGCCAGCAGTACAGGGGATGGTAATTCACCCCTCCACTTT.

The chain couples TRBV19 to TRBJ2-1; 7 bases line up with TRBD1. The CDR3 totals 15 residues. Germline V gene lookup returns CDR1 LNHDA and CDR2 SQIVND (reference sequence). After removal of 7 bases from V and 3 bases from J, the junction contained 9 bases not matched to a gene. The CDR3 sequence is CASTRTGALYNEQFF. The DNA of the CDR3 is TGTGCCAGTACCCGCACAGGGGCACTCTACAATGAGCAGTTCTTC.